The 28 T cell receptor beta chains given below trace back to one sample, sequenced in a study of cytomegalovirus exposure and HLA in healthy donors. In the PCR, 60 Vbeta and 13 Jbeta primers were used. Repertoires were generated with immunoSEQ multiplex PCR, while TCRdb's copy carries only in-frame clones and drops some. This sample has 150,000 to 200,000 clones, with about 79% found just once. The sample was PBMCs. The receptors were gathered from a man aged 18 to 29 in good health and CMV-seronegative.

The sample holds a few counts of this clone. The chain carries TRBV5-4 and TRBJ2-5; D perhaps matches TRBD2 (7 bases). Trimming cost V 0 bases and J 3 bases, with 18 bases left between them. The CDR3 covers 17 residues. Germline V gene data show CDR1 as SGHNT and CDR2 as YYREEE (reference sequence). The DNA for the CDR3 is TGTGCCAGCAGCTTGGCCATAGGGGGAGGGGGTAAAGAGACCCAGTACTTC. Translation gives CASSLAIGGGGKETQYF.

This clone was observed a single time. The chain combines TRBV2 with TRBJ2-5, with D tentatively TRBD1 (5 bases). Deletions cut 7 bases from V and 6 bases from J, with 21 bases between. The CDR3 totals 15 residues. Germline assignment: CDR1 SNHLY and CDR2 FYNNEI. CDR3 amino acids: CASMETDSAKKTQYF. The CDR3 nucleotides read TGTGCCAGCATGGAAACCGACAGTGCCAAAAAGACCCAGTACTTC. The whole variable domain, remainder taken from reference TRBV2 and TRBJ2-5, is EPEVTQTPSHQVTQMGQEVILRCVPISNHLYFYWYRQILGQKVEFLVSFYNNEISEKSEIFDDQFSVERPDGSNFTLKIRSTKLEDSAMYFCASMETDSAKKTQYFGPGTRLLVL.

This clone was seen just once. The chain couples TRBV28 to TRBJ2-5; 8 positions agree with TRBD1. Germline-derived CDR1 and CDR2 are MDHEN and SYDVKM. V was pared by 6 bases and J by 1 base, with 4 bases of the junction left unmatched. The CDR3 has 14 amino acids. This CDR3 reads CASSPDRAQETQYF. The DNA for the CDR3 is TGTGCCAGCAGCCCGGACAGGGCCCAAGAGACCCAGTACTTC.

This clone was seen a few times. This sequence joins TRBV18 and TRBJ2-1; D unclear. Germline lookup yields CDR1 KGHSH and CDR2 LQKENI. CDR3 length: 14 residues. With 5 bases removed from V and 2 bases from J, the gap between germline ends came to 10 bases. The DNA for the CDR3 is TGTGCCAGCTCAGCTGACATGACCTACAATGAGCAGTTCTTC. This encodes CASSADMTYNEQFF.

The J gene is TRBJ1-1, the V gene TRBV29-1; 8 nucleotides match TRBD1. V dropped 2 bases and J dropped 10; count of bases not matched to a gene: 12. CDR3 length equals 14 residues. Germline CDR1 and CDR2: SQVTM and ANQGSEA. CDR3 region: CSVEWAGQGAGAFF. In DNA form, the CDR3 reads TGCAGCGTTGAATGGGCCGGCCAGGGGGCCGGAGCTTTCTTT. The whole variable domain, remainder taken from reference TRBV29-1 and TRBJ1-1, is SAVISQKPSRDICQRGTSLTIQCQVDSQVTMMFWYRQQPGQSLTLIATANQGSEATYESGFVIDKFPISRPNLTFSTLTVSNMSPEDSSIYLCSVEWAGQGAGAFFGQGTRLTVV.

CDR3 in amino acids: CATSGAQGRTEAFF. The CDR3 nucleotides are TGTGCCACCAGCGGCGCCCAGGGCCGAACTGAAGCTTTCTTT. The V and J genes are TRBV15 and TRBJ1-1, with D maybe TRBD1 (5 bases). The CDR3 has 14 amino acids. Looked up from germline, CDR1 is LNHNV and CDR2 is YYDKDF (reference sequence). V was cut by 5 bases and J by 5 bases, with 15 bases left in between.

This clone has a single count. The rearrangement joins TRBV5-1 to TRBJ2-7; 14 nucleotides line up with TRBD2. Germline assignment: CDR1 SGHRS and CDR2 YFSETQ. V lost 4 bases to trimming and J lost 6 bases; unmatched junction nucleotides: 6. This CDR3 has 15 residues. The CDR3 reads CASSPGLAGGSEQYF. The CDR3 bases are TGCGCCAGCAGCCCCGGACTAGCGGGAGGAAGCGAGCAGTACTTC.

This clone was counted between two and nine times. The genes are TRBV5-1 and TRBJ2-7; TRBD2 agrees at 10 bases. There are 14 residues in the CDR3. Germline V gives CDR1 SGHRS, CDR2 YFSETQ. The trim removed 2 bases at V and 5 bases at J, leaving 4 bases unmatched. The CDR3 loop reads CASSFPSGRNEQYF. The DNA for the CDR3 is TGCGCCAGCAGCTTCCCTAGCGGGAGAAACGAGCAGTACTTC.

This chain joins TRBV6-6 and TRBJ1-5; D is ambiguous. The CDR3 spans 14 residues. V was shortened by 4 bases and J by 5 bases, with 12 bases between the two germline ends. Germline V lookup: CDR1 MNHNY, CDR2 SVGAGI (reference sequence). CDR3 residues: CASSSGREHQPQHF. The DNA of the CDR3 is TGTGCCAGCAGTTCAGGACGGGAGCATCAGCCCCAGCATTTT.

The rearrangement links TRBV25-1 to TRBJ2-7; 8 nucleotides align to TRBD1. The J segment lost 1 base and the V segment lost 8 bases, leaving 13 bases of the junction unmatched. CDR1 is MGHDK and CDR2 is SYGVNS in the germline V gene. The CDR3 extends over 16 amino acids. Here the CDR3 reads CASSDPGQGRSYEQYF. For the CDR3, the DNA is TGTGCCAGCTCAGACCCTGGACAGGGCAGATCCTACGAGCAGTACTTC.

The chain combines TRBV6-5 with TRBJ2-7, with D possibly matching TRBD1 (5 bases). The CDR3 covers 13 residues. Trimming stripped 3 bases from V and 3 bases from J, with 9 bases between. Germline-derived CDR1 and CDR2 are MNHEY and SVGAGI. The CDR3 sequence: CASSYGRDYEQYF. DNA for the CDR3: TGTGCCAGCAGTTATGGCAGGGACTACGAGCAGTACTTC.

V gene TRBV5-4 combines with J gene TRBJ2-5; 7 nucleotides agree with TRBD1. Germline CDR1 SGHNT, CDR2 YYREEE (reference sequence). The CDR3 covers 14 residues. The J segment lost 5 bases and the V segment lost 2 bases, leaving 6 bases of the junction unmatched. The CDR3 nucleotides are TGTGCCAGCAGCTTTGGACAGGCCAGGGAGACCCAGTACTTC. Translation: CASSFGQARETQYF.

The chain has TRBV5-4 and TRBJ2-5; 9 bases map to TRBD2. V trimming: 4 bases; J trimming: 11 bases; junction bases outside the gene matches: 12. The CDR3 totals 14 residues. The germline gives CDR1 SGHNT, CDR2 YYREEE (reference sequence). The CDR3: CASSLSGSRYGQYF. The CDR3, as DNA: TGTGCCAGCAGCCTTAGCGGGAGTCGATATGGGCAGTACTTC.

Written as DNA, the CDR3 is TGCGCCAGCAGCCAAGATCGACAGGGTGGAAATCAGCCCCAGCATTTT. Translation: CASSQDRQGGNQPQHF. The rearrangement links TRBV4-1 to TRBJ1-5, with 7 nucleotides matching TRBD1. The V gene's germline CDR1 is MGHRA and CDR2 YSYEKL. The V and J ends lost 0 bases and 4 bases, in that order; junction bases with no gene match: 6. This CDR3 region has 16 residues.

The chain is built from TRBV5-1 and TRBJ1-2; D not resolved. The CDR3 is made up of 13 amino acids. Looked up from germline, CDR1 is SGHRS and CDR2 is YFSETQ. The germline V and J ends were trimmed by 0 bases and 6 bases, with 9 bases remaining between them. As DNA, the CDR3 is TGCGCCAGCAGCTTGGCAGTGGTCGATGGCTACACCTTC. It codes for CASSLAVVDGYTF.

The chain has TRBV27 and TRBJ1-2, with 7 positions matching TRBD1. V shed 7 bases and J 4 bases; nucleotides not matched to a gene: 3. CDR1 and CDR2 from the germline V gene are MNHEY and SMNVEV (reference sequence). The CDR3 is made up of 12 amino acids. The CDR3 nucleotides are TGTGCCAGCAAGTCAGGGGGCTATGGCTACACCTTC. Translating gives CASKSGGYGYTF.

The chain combines TRBV6-1 with TRBJ1-2, with unresolved D. The CDR3 has 14 amino acids. Germline values: CDR1 MNHNS, CDR2 SASEGT. V dropped 1 base and J dropped 0 bases, with 6 bases sitting between them. The CDR3 loop reads CASSEGTANYGYTF. In nucleotides, the CDR3 is TGTGCCAGCAGTGAAGGAACAGCTAACTATGGCTACACCTTC.

V is TRBV5-6 and J is TRBJ1-5, with a weak D call TRBD1 (6 bases). V was clipped by 4 bases and J by 6 bases, with 8 bases between them. The CDR3 is 12 amino acids. The germline gives CDR1 SGHDT, CDR2 YYEEEE. CDR3: CASSRGGQPQHF. DNA of the CDR3: TGTGCCAGCAGCCGAGGGGGTCAGCCCCAGCATTTT.

J is TRBJ1-2 and V is TRBV6-5, with D uncertain. The CDR3 is 16 amino acids. The ends were cut back, 0 bases at V and 1 base at J, with 12 bases in the middle. Germline V gene data show CDR1 as MNHEY and CDR2 as SVGAGI. CDR3 in DNA: TGTGCCAGCAGTTACTCGTCCGGAGGTCTTAACTATGGCTACACCTTC. Amino acid sequence: CASSYSSGGLNYGYTF.

The chain uses TRBV11-2 and TRBJ2-1; 8 nucleotides line up with TRBD2. The J segment lost 6 bases and the V segment lost 3 bases, leaving 4 bases of the junction unmatched. The CDR3 runs 14 residues. From germline, CDR1 is SGHAT and CDR2 FQNNGV. CDR3 loop: CASSFRGGVNEQFF. The CDR3 nucleotides read TGTGCCAGCAGCTTCCGGGGGGGGGTCAATGAGCAGTTCTTC.

This chain links TRBV4-2 with TRBJ1-1, with D tentatively TRBD1 (6 bases). V was shortened by 0 bases and J by 4 bases, with 15 bases between the two germline ends. Per germline, CDR1 LGHNA and CDR2 YNFKEQ. This CDR3 spans 16 amino acids. The CDR3 loop reads CASSQDGGGSSTEAFF. The CDR3 DNA reads TGTGCCAGCAGCCAAGATGGCGGGGGCTCGAGCACTGAAGCTTTCTTT.

V is TRBV5-5 and J is TRBJ1-6, with 7 bases aligning to TRBD1. J lost 6 bases, V lost 2 bases, and 8 bases had no gene match. The V gene's germline CDR1 is SGHKS and CDR2 YYEKEE (reference sequence). CDR3 size: 16 residues. CDR3 sequence: CASSFHRDSPNSPLHF. CDR3 nucleotide sequence: TGTGCCAGCAGCTTTCACCGGGACAGTCCTAATTCACCCCTCCACTTT.

There are a few counts of this clone. This chain joins TRBV28 and TRBJ2-5; 8 nucleotides align to TRBD2. CDR3 length equals 18 residues. Looked up from germline, CDR1 is MDHEN and CDR2 is SYDVKM. Trimming cost V 3 bases and J 4 bases; bases outside gene matches: 16. The CDR3 sequence is CASSLSPGLGTLAETQYF. The CDR3 DNA sequence: TGTGCCAGCAGTTTGTCTCCGGGACTAGGGACCTTGGCAGAGACCCAGTACTTC.

This clone has only a few counts. The V and J genes are TRBV6-6 and TRBJ1-1, with D possibly matching TRBD1 (6 bases). Germline CDR1 reads MNHNY; CDR2 reads SVGAGI (reference sequence). CDR3 size: 11 residues. The V gene lost 4 bases and the J gene lost 11 bases, with 11 bases spanning the gap. The CDR3 DNA is TGTGCCAGCAGTTCGGTCCAGGGGGCTTTCTTT. Amino acids: CASSSVQGAFF.

Concerning this clone: The junction departs from germline at one end; a sequencing error may be responsible. This chain joins TRBV6-1 and TRBJ1-6; weak D call: TRBD1 (5 bases). The CDR3 sequence is 15 residues long. Germline values: CDR1 MNHNS, CDR2 SASEGT. CDR3 in DNA: TGTGCCAGCAGTGAAGGGGGCAGCACCCTCCCAGGTTACCGCTTT. Protein: CASSEGGSTLPGYRF.

This chain uses TRBV6-5 with TRBJ1-1; 7 nucleotides align to TRBD1. This CDR3 region has 13 residues. Germline trimming cut 2 bases from V and 6 bases from J; bases unmatched to any gene: 3. From germline, CDR1 is MNHEY and CDR2 SVGAGI. DNA for the CDR3: TGTGCCAGCAGTTACGTAGACAGGGCTGAAGCTTTCTTT. Protein product: CASSYVDRAEAFF.

The gene calls are TRBV30 and TRBJ2-7; 7 positions agree with TRBD2. CDR1 is GTSNPN, CDR2 SVGIG, per germline (reference sequence). Losses at the gene ends were 1 base for V and 2 bases for J; bases not matched to a gene: 5. The CDR3 consists of 14 residues. The CDR3 is CAWSGTRETYEQYF. Here the CDR3 DNA reads TGTGCCTGGAGTGGGACTAGAGAAACCTACGAGCAGTACTTC.

This chain links TRBV6-1 with TRBJ2-7; D gene ambiguous. The CDR3 length is 13 residues. Trimming shortened V by 8 bases and J by 0 bases, and 11 bases separated the two germline ends. Per the germline V gene, CDR1 is MNHNS and CDR2 is SASEGT. The CDR3 spells CASWAPNSYEQYF. In nucleotides, the CDR3 is TGTGCCAGCTGGGCGCCTAACTCCTACGAGCAGTACTTC.